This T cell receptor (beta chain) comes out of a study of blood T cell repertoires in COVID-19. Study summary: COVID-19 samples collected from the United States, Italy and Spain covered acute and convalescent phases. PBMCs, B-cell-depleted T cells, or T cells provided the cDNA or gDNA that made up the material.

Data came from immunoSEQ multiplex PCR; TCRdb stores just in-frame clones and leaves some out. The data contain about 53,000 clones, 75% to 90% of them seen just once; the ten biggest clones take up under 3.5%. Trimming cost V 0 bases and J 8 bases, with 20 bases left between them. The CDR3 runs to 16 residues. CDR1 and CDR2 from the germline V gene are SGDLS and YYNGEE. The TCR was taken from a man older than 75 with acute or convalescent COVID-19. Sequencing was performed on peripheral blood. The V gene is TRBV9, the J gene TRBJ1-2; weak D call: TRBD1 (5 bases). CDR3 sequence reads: CASSVDPQGTWSGYTF. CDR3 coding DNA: TGTGCCAGCAGCGTAGACCCGCAGGGCACCTGGTCGGGCTACACCTTC.